Sequencing of this T cell receptor beta chain was carried out in a study of T cells in Graves' hyperthyroidism and ophthalmopathy. The length of the CDR3 is 11 residues. Germline V gives CDR1 SGHTA, CDR2 FQGNSA. Trimming removed 7 bases at V and 4 bases at J, with 5 bases between. In its sample, this clonotype was seen many times. Authors of the study amplified TCR beta CDR3 regions from RNA transcripts. The TCR CDR3 was amplified in a first-round RT-PCR using the HTBI primer set. One entry per CDR3 protein, called by TCRdb with MiXCR from the multiplex PCR reads. The sample has tens of thousands of distinct CDR3 sequences, approximately 53% seen once.

The sample comprised blood. The chain carries TRBV7-2 and TRBJ1-3; D remains unclear. The receptor comes from a woman aged 55-70 years with Graves' ophthalmopathy. This CDR3 is CASTSGNTIYF. In nucleotides, the CDR3 is TGTGCCAGCACCTCCGGAAACACCATATATTTT. Based on the CDR3 plus reference TRBV7-2 and TRBJ1-3, the full variable domain is GAGVSQSPSNKVTEKGKDVELRCDPISGHTALYWYRQSLGQGLEFLIYFQGNSAPDKSGLPSDRFSAERTGGSVSTLTIQRTQQEDSAVYLCASTSGNTIYFGEGSWLTVV.